This paragraph covers one T cell receptor beta chain sequence. The antigen remains undetermined. The data were produced by immunoSEQ multiplex PCR, yet TCRdb's version contains in-frame clones alone and is incomplete. The data contain approximately 13,000 clones, around four fifths of them singletons. This sample is part of a study of PD-1 blockade in mismatch repair-deficient tumors. Regarding time point: approximately 11-day in vitro stimulation with candidate neoantigen peptide 4. Germline assignment: CDR1 SGHNT and CDR2 YYREEE (reference sequence). Trimming cost V 0 bases and J 6 bases, with 16 bases left between them. The CDR3 runs to 17 residues.

Specimen: cells cultured in vitro, collected from a patient treated with pembrolizumab. V gene TRBV5-4 combines with J gene TRBJ1-6; no reliable D call. This receptor was obtained from an adult with mismatch repair-deficient cancer. The CDR3 reads CASSLGTGGWLNSPLHF. In DNA, the CDR3 is TGTGCCAGCAGCTTGGGTACCGGAGGGTGGCTTAATTCACCCCTCCACTTT.